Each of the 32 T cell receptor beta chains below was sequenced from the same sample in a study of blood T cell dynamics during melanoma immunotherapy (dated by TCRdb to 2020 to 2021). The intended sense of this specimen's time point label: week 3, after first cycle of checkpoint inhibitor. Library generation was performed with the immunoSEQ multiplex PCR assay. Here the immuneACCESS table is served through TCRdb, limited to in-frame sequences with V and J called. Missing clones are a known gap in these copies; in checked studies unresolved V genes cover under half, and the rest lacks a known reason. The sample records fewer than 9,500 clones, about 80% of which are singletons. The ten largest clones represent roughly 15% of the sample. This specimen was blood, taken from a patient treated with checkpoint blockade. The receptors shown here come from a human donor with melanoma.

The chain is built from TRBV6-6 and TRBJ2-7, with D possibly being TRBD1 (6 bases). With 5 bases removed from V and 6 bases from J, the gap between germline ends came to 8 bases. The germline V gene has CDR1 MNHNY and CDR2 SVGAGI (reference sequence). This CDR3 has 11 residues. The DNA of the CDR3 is TGTGCCAGCAGTGCACAGGGCGAGCAGTACTTC. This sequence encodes CASSAQGEQYF.

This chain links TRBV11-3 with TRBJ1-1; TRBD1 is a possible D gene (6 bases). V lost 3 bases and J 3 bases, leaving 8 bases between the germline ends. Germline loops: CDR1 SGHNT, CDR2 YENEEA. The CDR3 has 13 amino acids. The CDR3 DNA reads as TGTGCCAGCAGCTTCAGGACAGACACTGAAGCTTTCTTT. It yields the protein CASSFRTDTEAFF.

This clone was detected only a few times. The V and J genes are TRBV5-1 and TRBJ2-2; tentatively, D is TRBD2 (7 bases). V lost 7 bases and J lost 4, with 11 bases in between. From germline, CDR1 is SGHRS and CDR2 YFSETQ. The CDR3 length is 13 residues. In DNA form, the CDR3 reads TGCGCCAGCGGGGGGGCCGGCACCGGGGAGCTGTTTTTT. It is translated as CASGGAGTGELFF.

Here the CDR3 DNA reads TGCAGCGTGAGGGGGCGGGGGTCATTTGAGACCCAGTACTTC. It encodes CSVRGRGSFETQYF. The chain is built from TRBV29-1 and TRBJ2-5; D assignment may be TRBD1 or TRBD2 (7 bases each). Germline loops: CDR1 SQVTM, CDR2 ANQGSEA. Trimming cost V 6 bases and J 5 bases, with 19 bases left between them. This CDR3 has 14 amino acids.

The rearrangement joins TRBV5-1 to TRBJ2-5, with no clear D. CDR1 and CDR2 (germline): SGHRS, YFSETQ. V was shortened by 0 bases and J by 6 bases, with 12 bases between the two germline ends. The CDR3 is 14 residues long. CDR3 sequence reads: CASSLGVTPKTQYF. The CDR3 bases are TGCGCCAGCAGCTTGGGGGTCACCCCGAAGACCCAGTACTTC.

The CDR3 reads CASSLSLEGQQYF. The CDR3 DNA follows: TGTGCCAGCAGCTTGTCATTAGAAGGGCAGCAGTACTTC. The V call is TRBV11-2, the J call TRBJ2-7, with D unclear. Trimming cost V 3 bases and J 8 bases, with 14 bases left between them. This CDR3 comprises 13 residues. From germline, CDR1 is SGHAT and CDR2 FQNNGV.

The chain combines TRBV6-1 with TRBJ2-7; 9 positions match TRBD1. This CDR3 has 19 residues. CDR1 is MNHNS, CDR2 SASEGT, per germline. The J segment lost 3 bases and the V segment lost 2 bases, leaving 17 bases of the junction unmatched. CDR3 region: CASSELPPGQGNRNYEQYF. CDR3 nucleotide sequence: TGTGCCAGCAGTGAACTCCCCCCGGGACAGGGAAACAGGAACTACGAGCAGTACTTC.

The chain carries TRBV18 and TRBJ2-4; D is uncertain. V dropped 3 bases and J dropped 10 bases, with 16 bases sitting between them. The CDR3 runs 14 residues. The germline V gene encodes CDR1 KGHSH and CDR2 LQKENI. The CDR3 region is CASSPERGSRIQYF. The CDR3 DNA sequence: TGTGCCAGCTCACCCGAGAGAGGTTCCCGAATTCAGTACTTC.

The CDR3 sequence is CASSIRAGGPDEQFF. CDR3 DNA sequence: TGTGCCAGTAGTATAAGGGCGGGGGGGCCAGATGAGCAGTTCTTC. V usage is TRBV19 and J usage is TRBJ2-1; TRBD2 agrees at 9 bases. V lost 2 bases, J lost 8 bases, and 7 bases stayed unmatched. Per the germline V gene, CDR1 is LNHDA and CDR2 is SQIVND (reference sequence). CDR3 length equals 15 residues. The entire variable domain, with the rest obtained from reference TRBV19 and TRBJ2-1, is as follows: DGGITQSPKYLFRKEGQNVTLSCEQNLNHDAMYWYRQDPGQGLRLIYYSQIVNDFQKGDIAEGYSVSREKKESFPLTVTSAQKNPTAFYLCASSIRAGGPDEQFFGPGTRLTVL.

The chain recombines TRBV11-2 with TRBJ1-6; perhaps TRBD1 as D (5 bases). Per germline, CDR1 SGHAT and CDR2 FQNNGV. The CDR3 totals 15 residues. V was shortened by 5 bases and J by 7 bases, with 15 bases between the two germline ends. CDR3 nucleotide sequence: TGTGCCAGCAGCCAACGACGGGGACCGAATTCACCCCTCCACTTT. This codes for CASSQRRGPNSPLHF.

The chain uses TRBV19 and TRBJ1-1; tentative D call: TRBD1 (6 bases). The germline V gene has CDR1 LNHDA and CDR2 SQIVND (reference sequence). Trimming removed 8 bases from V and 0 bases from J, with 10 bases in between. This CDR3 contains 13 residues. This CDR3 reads CASARTVNTEAFF. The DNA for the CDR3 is TGTGCCAGTGCTAGGACAGTGAACACTGAAGCTTTCTTT.

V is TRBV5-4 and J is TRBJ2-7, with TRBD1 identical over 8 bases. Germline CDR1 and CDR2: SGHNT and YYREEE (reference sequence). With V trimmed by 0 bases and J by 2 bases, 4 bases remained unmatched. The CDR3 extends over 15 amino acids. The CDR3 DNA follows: TGTGCCAGCAGCTTGGGCCCGACAGGGGCCTACGAGCAGTACTTC. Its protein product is CASSLGPTGAYEQYF.

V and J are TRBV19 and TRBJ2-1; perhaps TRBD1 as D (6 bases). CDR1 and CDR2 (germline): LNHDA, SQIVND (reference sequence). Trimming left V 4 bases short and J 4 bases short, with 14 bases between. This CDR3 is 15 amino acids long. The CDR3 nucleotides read TGTGCCAGTAGTAGGACGACAGGACCTTACAATGAGCAGTTCTTC. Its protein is CASSRTTGPYNEQFF.

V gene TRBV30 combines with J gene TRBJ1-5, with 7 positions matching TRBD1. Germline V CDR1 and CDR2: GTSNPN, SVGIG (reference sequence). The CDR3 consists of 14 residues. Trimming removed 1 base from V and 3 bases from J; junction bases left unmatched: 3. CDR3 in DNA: TGTGCCTGGAGTGAGGGACAGTCCAATCAGCCCCAGCATTTT. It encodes CAWSEGQSNQPQHF.

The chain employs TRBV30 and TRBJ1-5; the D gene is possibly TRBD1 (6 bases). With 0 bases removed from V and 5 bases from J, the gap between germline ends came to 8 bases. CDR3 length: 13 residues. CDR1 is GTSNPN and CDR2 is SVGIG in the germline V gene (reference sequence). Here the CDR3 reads CAWSVHRDQPQHF. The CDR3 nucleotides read TGTGCCTGGAGTGTACACAGGGATCAGCCCCAGCATTTT.

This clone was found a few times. CDR3: CASSDRRRLYEQYF. CDR3 in DNA: TGTGCCAGCAGCGACAGGAGGAGGCTCTACGAGCAGTACTTC. The rearrangement links TRBV7-9 to TRBJ2-7, with a weak D call TRBD1 (6 bases). Germline V CDR1 and CDR2: SEHNR, FQNEAQ (reference sequence). Trimming took off 5 bases at V and 3 bases at J, with 14 bases between the two ends. There are 14 residues in the CDR3.

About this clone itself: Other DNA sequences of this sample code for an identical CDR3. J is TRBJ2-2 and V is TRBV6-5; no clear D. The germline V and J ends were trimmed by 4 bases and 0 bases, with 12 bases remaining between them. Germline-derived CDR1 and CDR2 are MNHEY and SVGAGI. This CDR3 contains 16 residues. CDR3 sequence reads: CASSSRHRPNTGELFF. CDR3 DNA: TGTGCCAGCAGTTCCCGACACCGACCGAACACCGGGGAGCTGTTTTTT.

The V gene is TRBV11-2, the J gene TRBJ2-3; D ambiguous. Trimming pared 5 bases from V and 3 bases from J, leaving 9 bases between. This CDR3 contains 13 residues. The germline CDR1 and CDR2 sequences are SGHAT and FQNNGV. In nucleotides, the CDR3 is TGTGCCAGCAGCACCGATCGGACAGATACGCAGTATTTT. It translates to CASSTDRTDTQYF.

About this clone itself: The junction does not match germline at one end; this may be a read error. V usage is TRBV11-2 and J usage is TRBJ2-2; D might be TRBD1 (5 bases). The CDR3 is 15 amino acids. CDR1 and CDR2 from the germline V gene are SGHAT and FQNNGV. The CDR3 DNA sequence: TGTGCCAGCAGCTTATTTGGGGCGAAAACCGGGGAGCTGTTTTTT. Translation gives CASSLFGAKTGELFF.

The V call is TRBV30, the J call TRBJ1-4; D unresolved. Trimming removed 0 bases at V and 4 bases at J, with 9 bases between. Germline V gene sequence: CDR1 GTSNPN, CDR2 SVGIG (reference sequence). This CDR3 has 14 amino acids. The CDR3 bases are TGTGCCTGGAGTGTAAGGGCCAATAATGAAAAACTGTTTTTT. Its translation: CAWSVRANNEKLFF.

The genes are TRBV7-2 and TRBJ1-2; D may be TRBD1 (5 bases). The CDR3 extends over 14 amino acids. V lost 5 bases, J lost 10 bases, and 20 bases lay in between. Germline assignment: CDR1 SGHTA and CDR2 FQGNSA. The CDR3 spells CASSVVGTSTDYTF. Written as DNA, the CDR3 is TGTGCCAGCAGCGTAGTGGGGACTTCCACGGACTACACCTTC.

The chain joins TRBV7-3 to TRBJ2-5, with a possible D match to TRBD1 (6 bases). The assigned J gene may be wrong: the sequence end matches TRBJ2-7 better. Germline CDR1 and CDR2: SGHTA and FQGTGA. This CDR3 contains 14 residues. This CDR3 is CASSLTGDNYEQYF. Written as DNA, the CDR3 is TGTGCCAGCAGCTTAACAGGGGACAACTACGAGCAGTACTTC.

The CDR3 reads CASKRGNTGELFF. The CDR3 region has the DNA TGTGCCAGCAAGAGGGGTAACACCGGGGAGCTGTTTTTT. J is TRBJ2-2 and V is TRBV6-5; the D gene could be TRBD1 or TRBD2 (5 bases each). CDR3 length: 13 amino acids. Per germline, CDR1 MNHEY and CDR2 SVGAGI. The V and J ends lost 7 bases and 2 bases respectively, with 8 bases between them.

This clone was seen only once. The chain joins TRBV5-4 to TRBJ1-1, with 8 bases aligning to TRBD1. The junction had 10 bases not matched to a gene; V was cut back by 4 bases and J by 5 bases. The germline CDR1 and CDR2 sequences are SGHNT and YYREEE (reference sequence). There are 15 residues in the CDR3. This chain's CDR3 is CASSGDSGDRTEAFF. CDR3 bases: TGTGCCAGCAGCGGAGATTCAGGGGACAGGACTGAAGCTTTCTTT.

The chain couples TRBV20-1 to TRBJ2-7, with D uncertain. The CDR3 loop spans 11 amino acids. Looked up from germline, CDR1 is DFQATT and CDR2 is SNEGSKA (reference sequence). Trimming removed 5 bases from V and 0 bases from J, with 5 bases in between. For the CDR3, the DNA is TGCAGTGCTGCAACCTCCTACGAGCAGTACTTC. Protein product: CSAATSYEQYF.

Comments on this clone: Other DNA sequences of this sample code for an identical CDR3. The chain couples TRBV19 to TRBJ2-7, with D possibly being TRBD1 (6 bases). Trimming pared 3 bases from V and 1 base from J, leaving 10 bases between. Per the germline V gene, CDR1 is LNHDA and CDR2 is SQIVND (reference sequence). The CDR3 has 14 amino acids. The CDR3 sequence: CASSITGNSYEQYF. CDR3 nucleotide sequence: TGTGCCAGTAGTATTACAGGGAATTCCTACGAGCAGTACTTC. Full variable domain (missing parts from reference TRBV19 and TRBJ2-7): DGGITQSPKYLFRKEGQNVTLSCEQNLNHDAMYWYRQDPGQGLRLIYYSQIVNDFQKGDIAEGYSVSREKKESFPLTVTSAQKNPTAFYLCASSITGNSYEQYFGPGTRLTVT.

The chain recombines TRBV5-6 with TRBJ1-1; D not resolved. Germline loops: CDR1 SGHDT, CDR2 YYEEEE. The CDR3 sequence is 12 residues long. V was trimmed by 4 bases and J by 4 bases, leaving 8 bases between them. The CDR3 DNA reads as TGTGCCAGCAGCGACGCAGCCACTGAAGCTTTCTTT. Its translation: CASSDAATEAFF. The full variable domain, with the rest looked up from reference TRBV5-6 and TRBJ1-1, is DAGVTQSPTHLIKTRGQQVTLRCSPKSGHDTVSWYQQALGQGPQFIFQYYEEEERQRGNFPDRFSGHQFPNYSSELNVNALLLGDSALYLCASSDAATEAFFGQGTRLTVV.

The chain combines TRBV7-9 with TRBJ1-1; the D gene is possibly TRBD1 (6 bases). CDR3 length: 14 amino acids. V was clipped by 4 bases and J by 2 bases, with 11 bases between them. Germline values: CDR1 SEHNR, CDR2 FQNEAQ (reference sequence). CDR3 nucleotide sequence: TGTGCCAGCAGCTGGGCAGGGGTAAACACTGAAGCTTTCTTT. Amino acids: CASSWAGVNTEAFF.

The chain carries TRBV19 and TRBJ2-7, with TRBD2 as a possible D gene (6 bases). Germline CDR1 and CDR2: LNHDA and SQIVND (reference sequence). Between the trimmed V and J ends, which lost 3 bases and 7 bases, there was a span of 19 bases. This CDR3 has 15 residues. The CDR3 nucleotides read TGTGCCAGTAGTATCACTGGCGGGGTCCGTCGGGAGCAGTACTTC. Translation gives CASSITGGVRREQYF.

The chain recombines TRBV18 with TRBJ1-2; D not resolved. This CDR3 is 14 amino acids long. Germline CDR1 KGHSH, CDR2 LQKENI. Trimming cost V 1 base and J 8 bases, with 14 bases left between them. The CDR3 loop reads CASSPLVQAKGYTF. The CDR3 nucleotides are TGTGCCAGCTCACCACTTGTCCAGGCAAAGGGCTACACCTTC.

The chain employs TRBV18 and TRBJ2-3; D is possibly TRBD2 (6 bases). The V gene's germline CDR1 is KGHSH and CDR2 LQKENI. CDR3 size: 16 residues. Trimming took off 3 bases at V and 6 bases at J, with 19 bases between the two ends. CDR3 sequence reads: CASSPTGVRDSDTQYF. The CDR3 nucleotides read TGTGCCAGCTCACCCACCGGCGTCAGGGACTCGGATACGCAGTATTTT.

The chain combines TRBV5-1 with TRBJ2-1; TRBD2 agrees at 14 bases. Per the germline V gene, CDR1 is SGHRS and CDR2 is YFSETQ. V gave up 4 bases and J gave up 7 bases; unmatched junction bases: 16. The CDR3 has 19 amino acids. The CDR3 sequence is CASSRLIRLAGGPLNEQFF. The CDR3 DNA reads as TGCGCCAGCAGCAGGCTAATACGACTAGCGGGGGGGCCATTGAATGAGCAGTTCTTC.